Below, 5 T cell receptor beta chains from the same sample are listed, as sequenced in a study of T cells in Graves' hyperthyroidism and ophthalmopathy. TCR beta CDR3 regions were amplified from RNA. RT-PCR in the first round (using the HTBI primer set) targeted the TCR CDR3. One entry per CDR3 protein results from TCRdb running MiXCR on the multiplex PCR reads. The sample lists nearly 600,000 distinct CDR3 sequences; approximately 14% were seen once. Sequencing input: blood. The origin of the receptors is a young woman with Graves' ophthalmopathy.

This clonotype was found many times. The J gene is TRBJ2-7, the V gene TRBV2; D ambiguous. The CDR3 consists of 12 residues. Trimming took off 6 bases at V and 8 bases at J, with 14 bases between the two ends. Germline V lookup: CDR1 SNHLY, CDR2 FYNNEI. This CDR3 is CASRRLQVKQYF. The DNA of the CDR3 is TGTGCCAGCAGGAGACTCCAAGTCAAGCAGTACTTC. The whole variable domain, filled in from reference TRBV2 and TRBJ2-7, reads EPEVTQTPSHQVTQMGQEVILRCVPISNHLYFYWYRQILGQKVEFLVSFYNNEISEKSEIFDDQFSVERPDGSNFTLKIRSTKLEDSAMYFCASRRLQVKQYFGPGTRLTVT.

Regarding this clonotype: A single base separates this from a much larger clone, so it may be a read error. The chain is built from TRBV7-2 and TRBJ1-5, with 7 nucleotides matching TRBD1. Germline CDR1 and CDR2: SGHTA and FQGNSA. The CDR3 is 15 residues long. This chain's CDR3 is CAGSLRQGSNQPQHF. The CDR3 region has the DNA TGTGCCGGCAGCTTAAGACAGGGAAGCAATCAGCCCCAGCATTTT.

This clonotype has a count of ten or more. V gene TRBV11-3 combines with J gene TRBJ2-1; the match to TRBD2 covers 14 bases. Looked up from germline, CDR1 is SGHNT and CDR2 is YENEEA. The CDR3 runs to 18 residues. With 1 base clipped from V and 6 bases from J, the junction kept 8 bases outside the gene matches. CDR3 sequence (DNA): TGTGCCAGCAGCTTAGGATTGACTAGCGGGAGGGTGGCCAATGAGCAGTTCTTC. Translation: CASSLGLTSGRVANEQFF. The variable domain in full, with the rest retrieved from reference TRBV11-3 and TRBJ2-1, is EAGVVQSPRYKIIEKKQPVAFWCNPISGHNTLYWYLQNLGQGPELLIRYENEEAVDDSQLPKDRFSAERLKGVDSTLKIQPAELGDSAVYLCASSLGLTSGRVANEQFFGPGTRLTVL.

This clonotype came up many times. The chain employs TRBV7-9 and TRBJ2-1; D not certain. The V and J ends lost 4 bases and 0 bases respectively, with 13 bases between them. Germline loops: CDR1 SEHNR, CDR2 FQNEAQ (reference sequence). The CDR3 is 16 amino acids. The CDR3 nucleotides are TGTGCCAGCAGCTCACCTACTGCAGTCTCCTACAATGAGCAGTTCTTC. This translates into CASSSPTAVSYNEQFF. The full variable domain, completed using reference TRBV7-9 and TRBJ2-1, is DTGVSQNPRHKITKRGQNVTFRCDPISEHNRLYWYRQTLGQGPEFLTYFQNEAQLEKSRLLSDRFSAERPKGSFSTLEIQRTEQGDSAMYLCASSSPTAVSYNEQFFGPGTRLTVL.

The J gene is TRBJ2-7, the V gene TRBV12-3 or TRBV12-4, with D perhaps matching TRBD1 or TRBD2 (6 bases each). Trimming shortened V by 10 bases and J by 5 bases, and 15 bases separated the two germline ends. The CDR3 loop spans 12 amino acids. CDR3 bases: TGTGCCACTGAGAAGGGGGGCCACGAGCAGTACTTC. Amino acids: CATEKGGHEQYF.